Presented here are 5 T cell receptor beta chains from one specimen sequenced in a study of blood T cells in healthy people across ages. Alongside a J-beta primer mix, a sample-barcoded 5' primer served in a second PCR lasting about 7 to 11 cycles. TCRdb ran MiXCR on the 5' RACE reads and lists one entry per CDR3 protein. Of about 780,000 distinct CDR3 sequences listed, about half are singletons. What was sequenced was blood. Receptors originate from a man older than 75 in good health.

This clonotype was seen repeatedly, ten times or more. The V call is TRBV4-2, the J call TRBJ2-3; D is uncertain. This CDR3 comprises 15 residues. Germline lookup yields CDR1 LGHNA and CDR2 YNFKEQ. V lost 4 bases and J 1 base, leaving 12 bases between the germline ends. The CDR3 region has the DNA TGTGCCAGCAGCCTACCAACGGCGGGCACAGATACGCAGTATTTT. Translating gives CASSLPTAGTDTQYF.

The rearrangement links TRBV7-2 to TRBJ2-3, with D perhaps TRBD2 (6 bases). CDR3 length equals 16 residues. V was trimmed by 5 bases and J by 0 bases, leaving 15 bases between them. CDR1 is SGHTA and CDR2 is FQGNSA in the germline V gene. This chain's CDR3 is CASSSLSGGSTDTQYF. The CDR3 DNA reads TGTGCCAGCAGCAGCCTTAGCGGAGGGAGCACAGATACGCAGTATTTT.

A remark on this clonotype: An end of the junction differs from the germline gene, which may be a read error. The V and J genes are TRBV7-2 and TRBJ2-1, with TRBD2 identical over 7 bases. Germline values: CDR1 SGHTA, CDR2 FQGNSA. The CDR3 is 15 residues long. The CDR3 here is CACSLDSGNYNEQFF. The DNA for the CDR3 is TGTGCCTGCAGCTTAGACAGCGGGAACTACAATGAGCAGTTCTTC.

V usage is TRBV9 and J usage is TRBJ2-5; the match to TRBD1 covers 8 bases. The CDR3 runs 14 residues. V lost 0 bases and J lost 4; bases outside the gene matches: 2. CDR1 and CDR2 (germline): SGDLS, YYNGEE. CDR3 in DNA: TGTGCCAGCAGCGTAGCTACAGGGGGAGAGACCCAGTACTTC. This gives the protein CASSVATGGETQYF.

The V call is TRBV24-1, the J call TRBJ1-5, with TRBD1 matching over 7 bases. The CDR3 is 17 residues long. Germline V gene sequence: CDR1 KGHDR, CDR2 SFDVKD. J gave up 5 bases and V 2 bases, and 11 bases lay outside the gene matches. Written as DNA, the CDR3 is TGTGCCACCAGTGATTCAACCGACAGGGAGTGGGATCAGCCCCAGCATTTT. The encoded protein is CATSDSTDREWDQPQHF.